The entry below describes one TCR beta chain. What it binds is not known. Repertoires were generated with immunoSEQ multiplex PCR, while TCRdb's copy carries only in-frame clones and drops some. The data contain about 220,000 clones, around 93% of them seen just once; the ten biggest clones take up 1%. The data derive from a study of T cell responses to AZD1222 COVID-19 vaccine. General study findings and limits: Baseline seropositivity occurred in only a handful of AZD1222 recipients. Repertoire sampling was restricted to post-peak T cell response timepoints. A mostly white British donor set with more females was recruited, and clonal diversity was possibly underestimated.

CDR1 is MNHNS and CDR2 is SASEGT in the germline V gene. V was clipped by 1 base and J by 8 bases, with 8 bases between them. The CDR3 is 12 amino acids. The chain links TRBV6-1 to TRBJ1-2; D remains ambiguous. The origin of this receptor is an adult in good health. The sample was peripheral blood, taken on day 0 of MenACWY control vaccination. The CDR3 nucleotides are TGTGCCAGCAGTGAAGTGAACACCGGCTACACCTTC. It is translated as CASSEVNTGYTF.